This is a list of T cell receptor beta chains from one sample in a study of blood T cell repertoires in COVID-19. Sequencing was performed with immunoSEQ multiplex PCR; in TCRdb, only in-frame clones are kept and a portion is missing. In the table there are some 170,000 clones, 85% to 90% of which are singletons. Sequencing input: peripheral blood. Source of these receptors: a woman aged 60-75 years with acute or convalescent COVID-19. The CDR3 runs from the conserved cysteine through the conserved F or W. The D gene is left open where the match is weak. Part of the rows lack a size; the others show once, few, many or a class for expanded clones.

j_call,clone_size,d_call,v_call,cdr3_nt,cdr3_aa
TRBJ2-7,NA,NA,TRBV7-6,TGTGCCAGCAGCTTAGATTCTGGCCGAACCTACGAGCAGTACTTC,CASSLDSGRTYEQYF
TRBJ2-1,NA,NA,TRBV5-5,TGTGCCAGCAGCTTGGCCAGCGAAAATGAGCAGTTCTTC,CASSLASENEQFF
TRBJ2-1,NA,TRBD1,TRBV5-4,TGTGCCAGCAGCTTAACAGGGGGCGGTAGTAATGAGCAGTTCTTC,CASSLTGGGSNEQFF
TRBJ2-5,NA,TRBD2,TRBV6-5,TGTGCCAGCACCTCCTGGACTAGCGGGATAGAGACCCAGTACTTC,CASTSWTSGIETQYF
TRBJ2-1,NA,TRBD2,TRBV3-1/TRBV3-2,TGTGCCAGCAGCCTCGGTAGCGGGAGCGGAGGTGAGCAGTTCTTC,CASSLGSGSGGEQFF
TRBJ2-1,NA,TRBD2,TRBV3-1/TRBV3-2,TGTGCCAGCAGCCCCTCGGGTGGCGGGAGCTATGAGCAGTTCTTC,CASSPSGGGSYEQFF
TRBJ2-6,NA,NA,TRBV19,TGTGCCAGTAGGCCAAGGGGAGGTGGGGCCAACGTCCTGACTTTC,CASRPRGGGANVLTF
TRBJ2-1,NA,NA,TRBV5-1,TGCGCCAGCAGCTTGGATAGCGGTAGCTCCTACAATGAGCAGTTCTTC,CASSLDSGSSYNEQFF
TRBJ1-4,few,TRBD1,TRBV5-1,TGCGCCAGCAGCTTGGATCAGGGGGCGAAGGAAAAACTGTTTTTT,CASSLDQGAKEKLFF
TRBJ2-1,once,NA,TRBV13,TGTGCCAGCAGCCTTCTAGCTGGAAGTCAGTTCTTC,CASSLLAGSQFF
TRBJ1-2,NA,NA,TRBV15,TGTGCCACCAGCAGAGATCTCCCGTCCGGGGGGGGCTACACCTTC,CATSRDLPSGGGYTF
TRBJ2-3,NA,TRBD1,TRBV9,TGTGCCAGCAGCTCCAGGGGGCGCAAGGGCAGCACAGATACGCAGTATTTT,CASSSRGRKGSTDTQYF
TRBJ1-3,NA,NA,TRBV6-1,TGTGCCAGCAGTGAAGCGTCCAGGGCTAGCTCTGGAAACACCATATATTTT,CASSEASRASSGNTIYF
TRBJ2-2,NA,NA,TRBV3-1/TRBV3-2,TGTGCCAGCAGCCAATACGGGGAGCTGTTTTTT,CASSQYGELFF
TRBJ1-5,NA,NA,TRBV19,TGTGCCAGTAGTATCAGTGTACAGGGCCCCAATCAGCCCCAGCATTTT,CASSISVQGPNQPQHF
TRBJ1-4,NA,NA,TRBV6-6,TGTGCCAGCAGTTCACACGCAACTAATGAAAAACTGTTTTTT,CASSSHATNEKLFF
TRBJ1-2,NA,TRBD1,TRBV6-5,TGTGCCAGCAGCTACGTCGGACAGGGAACTCACTATGGCTACACCTTC,CASSYVGQGTHYGYTF
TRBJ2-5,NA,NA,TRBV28,TGTGCCAGCAGTTTAAGAGAGGAGACCCAGTACTTC,CASSLREETQYF
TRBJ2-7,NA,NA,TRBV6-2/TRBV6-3,TGTGCCAGCAGTTACGCAGGACTCGAGCAGTACTTC,CASSYAGLEQYF
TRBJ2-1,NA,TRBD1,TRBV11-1,TGTGCCAGCAGACAGGGGGTTGAGCAGTTCTTC,CASRQGVEQFF
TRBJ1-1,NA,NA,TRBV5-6,TGTGCCAGCAGCCCCCGGCGAGGGGGGGCTGAAGCTTTCTTT,CASSPRRGGAEAFF
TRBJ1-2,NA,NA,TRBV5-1,TGCGCCAGCAGCTTGGGAGACACCTCCTATGGCTACACCTTC,CASSLGDTSYGYTF
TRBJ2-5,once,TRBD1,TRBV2,TGTGCCAGCAGAGCCGGGACAGGGGAAGAGACCCAGTACTTC,CASRAGTGEETQYF
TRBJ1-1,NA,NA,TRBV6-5,TGTGCCAGCAGTTCCGGACACCTGAACACTGAAGCTTTCTTT,CASSSGHLNTEAFF
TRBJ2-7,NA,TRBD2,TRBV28,TGTGCCAGCAGTTTGGGGCTAGCGGGAAACTACGAGCAGTACTTC,CASSLGLAGNYEQYF
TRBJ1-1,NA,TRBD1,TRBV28,TGTGCCAGCAGCTACCTGGAGACAGGGACCTTGAACACTGAAGCTTTCTTT,CASSYLETGTLNTEAFF
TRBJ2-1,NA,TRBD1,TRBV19,TGTGCCAGTAGTGTATCCGGGACAGGGAATGGTGAGCAGTTCTTC,CASSVSGTGNGEQFF
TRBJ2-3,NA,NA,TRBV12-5,TGTGCTAGTGGTTCCTACGGGGGACCCAGCACAGATACGCAGTATTTT,CASGSYGGPSTDTQYF
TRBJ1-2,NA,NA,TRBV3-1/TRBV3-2,TGTGCCAGCAGCCCAAGAACAGGGTTGAGCTACACCTTC,CASSPRTGLSYTF
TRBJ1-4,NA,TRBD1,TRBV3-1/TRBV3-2,TGTGCCAGCAGCCTACAGGGGACTAATGAAAAACTGTTTTTT,CASSLQGTNEKLFF
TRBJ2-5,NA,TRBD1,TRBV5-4,TGTGCCAGCCTAATGGGTCCGGACAGGGTAAAGGAAGAGACCCAGTACTTC,CASLMGPDRVKEETQYF
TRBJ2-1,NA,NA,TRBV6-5,TGTGCCAGCACCGCCAGGACCTACAATGAGCAGTTCTTC,CASTARTYNEQFF
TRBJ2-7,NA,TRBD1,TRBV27,TGTGCCAGCAGTTCAAAGACAGGGACCCCTTACGAGCAGTACTTC,CASSSKTGTPYEQYF
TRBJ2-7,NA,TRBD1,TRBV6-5,TGTGCCAGCCGACAGGGGGCGATCCCGGTCTACGAGCAGTACTTC,CASRQGAIPVYEQYF
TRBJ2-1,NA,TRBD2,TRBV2,TGTGCCAGCAGTGGGGGAGAGGCTAGCGGGATGCATGAGCAGTTCTTC,CASSGGEASGMHEQFF
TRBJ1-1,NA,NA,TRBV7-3,TGTGCCAGCAGCGCCAGGGGTGGTGGCACTGAAGCTTTCTTT,CASSARGGGTEAFF
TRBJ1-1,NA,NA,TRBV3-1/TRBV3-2,TGTGCCAGCAGCCAAGATCACAGTAGGACTGAAGCTTTCTTT,CASSQDHSRTEAFF
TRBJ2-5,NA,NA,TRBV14,TGTGCCAGCAGCCAAGCTCCGACAGAAGAGACCCAGTACTTC,CASSQAPTEETQYF
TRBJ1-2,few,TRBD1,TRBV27,TGTGCCAGCAGTTCCCGCCGGGGACAGGGCAGGGGCTACACCTTC,CASSSRRGQGRGYTF
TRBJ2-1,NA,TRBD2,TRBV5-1,TGCGCCAGCAGCCCCCCGGGGAGCGGGAGTAATGAGCAGTTCTTC,CASSPPGSGSNEQFF
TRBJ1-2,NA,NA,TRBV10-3,TGTGCCATCAGTGAGTCGGCGGGCGCGAGGTTCGGCTACACCTTC,CAISESAGARFGYTF
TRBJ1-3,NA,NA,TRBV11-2,TGTGCCAGCACCCTGGCCGGGGGAGTGGGAAACACCATATATTTT,CASTLAGGVGNTIYF
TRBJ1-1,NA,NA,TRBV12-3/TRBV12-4,TGTGCCAGCAATCCAGGGTCCCCCTGGATGGCTTTCTTT,CASNPGSPWMAFF
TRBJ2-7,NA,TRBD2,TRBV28,TGTGCCAGCAGTTTTAGCGGGAGGAAGGAGTTGTACTTC,CASSFSGRKELYF
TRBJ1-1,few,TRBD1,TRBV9,TGTGCCAGCAGCCGGGACAGGTGGACAGCCAGTGAAGCTTTCTTT,CASSRDRWTASEAFF
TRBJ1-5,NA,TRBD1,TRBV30,TGTGCCTGGAATAAAGACAGGGTCGGTCAGCCCCAGCATTTT,CAWNKDRVGQPQHF
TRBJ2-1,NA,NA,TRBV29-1,TGCAGCGTCAAACAGGGGCATAGCGGAGACAATGAGCAGTTCTTC,CSVKQGHSGDNEQFF
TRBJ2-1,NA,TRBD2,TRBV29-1,TGCAGCGTTGGCCGTACCTCGGGACTAGCGGGAGTTCCCAATGAGCAGTTCTTC,CSVGRTSGLAGVPNEQFF
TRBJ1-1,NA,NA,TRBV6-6,TGTGCCAGCAGTTATCCAGGGGAGTTGAACACTGAAGCTTTCTTT,CASSYPGELNTEAFF
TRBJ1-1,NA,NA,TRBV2,TGTGCCAGGGGCCAGGGTTATTATACTGAAGCTTTCTTT,CARGQGYYTEAFF
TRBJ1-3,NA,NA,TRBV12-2,TGTGCAAGTCGCTTTGGACAGGGTGGCCCCTTATCTGGAAACACCATATATTTT,CASRFGQGGPLSGNTIYF
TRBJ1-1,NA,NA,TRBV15,TGTGCCACCAGCAGAGATCCCGTGAACACTGAAGCTTTCTTT,CATSRDPVNTEAFF
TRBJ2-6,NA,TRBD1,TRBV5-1,TGCGCCAGCAGCCGTCGGGACAGGGTAACTGGGGCCAACGTCCTGACTTTC,CASSRRDRVTGANVLTF
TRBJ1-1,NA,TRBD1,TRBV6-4,TGTGCCAGCAGTGCGACAGGGAAGTCTGTGGGCACTGAAGCTTTCTTT,CASSATGKSVGTEAFF
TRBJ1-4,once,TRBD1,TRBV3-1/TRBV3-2,TGTGCCAGCAGCCAAAGAGGGGCAGGGGGAGAAGAAAAACTGTTTTTT,CASSQRGAGGEEKLFF
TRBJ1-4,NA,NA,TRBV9,TGTGCCAGCAGTTTCTCGACTCCTTCGGGTGAAAAACTGTTTTTT,CASSFSTPSGEKLFF
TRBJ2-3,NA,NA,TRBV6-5,TGTGCCAGCAGTTCCCCAACAGGGAAACTAAAAGATACGCAGTATTTT,CASSSPTGKLKDTQYF
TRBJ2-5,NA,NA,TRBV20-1,TGCAGTGCTAGACCAGAAGAGACCCAGTACTTC,CSARPEETQYF
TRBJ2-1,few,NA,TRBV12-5,TGTGCTAGTGGTCCCAGTAGCGGATGGTTCAACAATGAGCAGTTCTTC,CASGPSSGWFNNEQFF